The present entry profiles one T cell receptor beta chain with its context. The primer mix had 60 Vbeta and 13 Jbeta primers. Profiled with immunoSEQ multiplex PCR; TCRdb holds only in-frame clones, not every one. The table has roughly 160,000 clones, more than 70% seen once. The CDR3 consists of 13 residues. CDR1 is SQVTM and CDR2 is ANQGSEA in the germline V gene. V was pared by 3 bases and J by 5 bases, with 13 bases between. This sample was taken from a study of cytomegalovirus exposure and HLA in healthy donors. The sequence was obtained from a boy aged 2 to 10 in good health and CMV-seronegative. Sequenced sample: PBMCs. The chain joins TRBV29-1 to TRBJ2-5; the D is unclear. The chain's CDR3 is CSVEVPSRETQYF. DNA of the CDR3: TGCAGCGTTGAGGTGCCCTCTCGGGAGACCCAGTACTTC. The whole variable domain, filled in from reference TRBV29-1 and TRBJ2-5, reads SAVISQKPSRDICQRGTSLTIQCQVDSQVTMMFWYRQQPGQSLTLIATANQGSEATYESGFVIDKFPISRPNLTFSTLTVSNMSPEDSSIYLCSVEVPSRETQYFGPGTRLLVL.